What follows are 10 T cell receptor beta chains derived from one specimen sequenced in a study of blood T cell repertoires in COVID-19. Libraries were prepared by immunoSEQ multiplex PCR; TCRdb keeps only in-frame clonotypes and omits some of them. The table shows roughly 180,000 clones, with 75% to 85% occurring only once. Specimen: peripheral blood. These receptors originate from a woman between 40 and 50 years old with COVID-19, enrolled during active disease.

The rearrangement joins TRBV27 to TRBJ2-5; TRBD1 matches at 7 bases. With V trimmed by 7 bases and J by 5 bases, 10 bases remained unmatched. Germline-derived CDR1 and CDR2 are MNHEY and SMNVEV (reference sequence). The CDR3 runs 14 residues. CDR3 nucleotides: TGTGCCAGCAAAGCGACAGGGTCGGGGGAGACCCAGTACTTC. It codes for CASKATGSGETQYF.

This clone was seen a handful of times. The chain is built from TRBV2 and TRBJ1-5; 9 bases match TRBD1. J lost 4 bases, V lost 8 bases, and 6 bases had no gene match. The CDR3 loop spans 14 amino acids. Germline values: CDR1 SNHLY, CDR2 FYNNEI. CDR3 DNA: TGTGCCAGCGCCGGGACAGGGACTAATCAGCCCCAGCATTTT. This sequence encodes CASAGTGTNQPQHF. Supplemented by reference TRBV2 and TRBJ1-5, the full variable domain reads EPEVTQTPSHQVTQMGQEVILRCVPISNHLYFYWYRQILGQKVEFLVSFYNNEISEKSEIFDDQFSVERPDGSNFTLKIRSTKLEDSAMYFCASAGTGTNQPQHFGDGTRLSIL.

The V and J genes are TRBV5-4 and TRBJ2-4, with a tentative D call TRBD2 (6 bases). CDR1 and CDR2 (germline): SGHNT, YYREEE (reference sequence). The CDR3 consists of 15 residues. Trimming pared 3 bases from V and 7 bases from J, leaving 17 bases between. The CDR3 DNA sequence: TGTGCCAGCAGCTCCGGGACTCTTAGTGGGAACATTCAGTACTTC. This gives the protein CASSSGTLSGNIQYF.

This clone was seen more than once but under ten times. The chain uses TRBV5-4 and TRBJ2-7; 7 bases fit TRBD1. The CDR3 is 13 amino acids. Germline CDR1 is SGHNT and CDR2 is YYREEE (reference sequence). Trimming cost V 4 bases and J 2 bases; bases outside gene matches: 3. The CDR3 region is CASSIDRAYEQYF. DNA for the CDR3: TGTGCCAGCAGCATAGACAGGGCCTACGAGCAGTACTTC.

The CDR3 DNA reads TGTGCCAGCAGCAGAGGATCCTACAATGAGCAGTTCTTC. This sequence encodes CASSRGSYNEQFF. V is TRBV11-3 and J is TRBJ2-1; no reliable D call. V lost 5 bases and J lost 1, with 6 bases in between. Germline assignment: CDR1 SGHNT and CDR2 YENEEA. This CDR3 comprises 13 residues.

CDR3 loop: CASSQQGKNTEAFF. The CDR3 DNA reads TGTGCCAGCAGTCAACAGGGGAAGAACACTGAAGCTTTCTTT. The rearrangement uses TRBV6-5 and TRBJ1-1; 7 positions match TRBD1. The germline gives CDR1 MNHEY, CDR2 SVGAGI. The V and J ends lost 5 bases and 1 base, in that order; junction bases with no gene match: 4. The CDR3 has 14 residues.

V is TRBV19 and J is TRBJ1-3; D not certain. From germline, CDR1 is LNHDA and CDR2 SQIVND (reference sequence). The CDR3 length is 11 residues. The V end was cut by 6 bases, the J end by 8 bases, with 8 bases between. The CDR3 loop is CASSLGDTIYF. The CDR3 region has the DNA TGTGCCAGTAGCCTCGGGGACACCATATATTTT.

This clone has ten or more counts. The chain recombines TRBV7-9 with TRBJ2-1; TRBD2 matches 13 bases. Germline CDR1 SEHNR, CDR2 FQNEAQ (reference sequence). The CDR3 spans 16 residues. The V and J ends lost 5 bases and 9 bases, in that order; junction bases with no gene match: 10. The CDR3, as DNA: TGTGCCAGCAGCACTGGGACTAGCGGGAAAACTGGTGAGCAGTTCTTC. Residues: CASSTGTSGKTGEQFF.

The chain links TRBV5-4 to TRBJ1-4, with D unclear. The CDR3 spans 15 residues. Germline V gene sequence: CDR1 SGHNT, CDR2 YYREEE (reference sequence). Trimming removed 1 base at V and 12 bases at J, with 19 bases between. This chain's CDR3 is CASSLIGGSFRELFF. As DNA, the CDR3 is TGTGCCAGCAGCTTGATCGGCGGGTCCTTTAGAGAACTGTTTTTT.

The gene calls are TRBV9 and TRBJ1-2; D is unclear. The CDR3 is 13 residues long. Germline V lookup: CDR1 SGDLS, CDR2 YYNGEE. V gave up 2 bases and J gave up 1 base, with 6 bases separating them. The CDR3 nucleotides read TGTGCCAGCAGCGTCACAGATAACTATGGCTACACCTTC. Its translation is CASSVTDNYGYTF.